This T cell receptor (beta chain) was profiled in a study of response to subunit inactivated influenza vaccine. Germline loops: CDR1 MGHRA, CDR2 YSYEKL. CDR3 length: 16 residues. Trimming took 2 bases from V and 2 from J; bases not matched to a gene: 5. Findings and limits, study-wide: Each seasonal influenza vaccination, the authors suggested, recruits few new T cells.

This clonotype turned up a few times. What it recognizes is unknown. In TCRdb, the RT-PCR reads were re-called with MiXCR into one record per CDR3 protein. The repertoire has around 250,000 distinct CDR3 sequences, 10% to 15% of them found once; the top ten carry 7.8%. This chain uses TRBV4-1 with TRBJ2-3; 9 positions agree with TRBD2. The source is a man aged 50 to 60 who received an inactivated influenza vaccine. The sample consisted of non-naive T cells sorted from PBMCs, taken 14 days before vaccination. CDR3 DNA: TGCGCCAGCAGCCAAAGTCTAGCGGGGACCACAGATACGCAGTATTTT. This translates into CASSQSLAGTTDTQYF.